Listed here are 8 T cell receptor beta chains from one sample, sequenced in a study of CD8+CD57+ T cells in acquired aplastic anemia. The TCR beta profiling, which covered VDJ combination and CDR3 sequence, was carried out using genomic DNA as the template. One entry per CDR3 protein results from TCRdb running MiXCR on the reads. This table has some 42,000 distinct CDR3 sequences, about 70% appearing once. The sequencing input was sorted CD4+, CD8+, or CD8+CD57+ T cells (not recorded which) from PBMCs. Every receptor here comes from a human donor in good health, serving as a control.

This clonotype has only one observation. The chain is built from TRBV20-1 and TRBJ2-5, with 10 bases matching TRBD2. The CDR3 length is 14 residues. The germline CDR1 and CDR2 sequences are DFQATT and SNEGSKA (reference sequence). V was pared by 7 bases and J by 5 bases, with 10 bases of the junction left unmatched. CDR3 sequence: CSVTKRGGRETQYF. The CDR3 region has the DNA TGCAGTGTCACTAAGCGGGGGGGTAGGGAGACCCAGTACTTC.

This clonotype is medium-sized in the sample. The gene calls are TRBV14 and TRBJ1-1; possible D gene TRBD1, 5 bases. Trimming stripped 5 bases from V and 1 base from J, with 11 bases between. From germline, CDR1 is SGHDN and CDR2 FVKESK. The CDR3 runs to 14 residues. The CDR3 nucleotides read TGTGCCAGCAGCGCCCCCGGGACGAACACTGAAGCTTTCTTT. Amino acids: CASSAPGTNTEAFF.

The chain links TRBV15 to TRBJ2-1, with 8 positions matching TRBD2. CDR3 length: 17 amino acids. V lost 0 bases, J lost 4 bases, and 8 bases stayed unmatched. Germline CDR1 is LNHNV and CDR2 is YYDKDF (reference sequence). Here the CDR3 DNA reads TGTGCCACCAGCAGAGATCACAGCGGGGGCAGTTACAATGAGCAGTTCTTC. It encodes CATSRDHSGGSYNEQFF.

The chain carries TRBV12-5 and TRBJ2-7; D remains ambiguous. Germline-derived CDR1 and CDR2 are LGHNT and FRNRAP. The V end was cut by 2 bases, the J end by 1 base, with 15 bases between. The CDR3 loop spans 16 amino acids. This chain's CDR3 is CASGLTTGLISYEQYF. CDR3 in DNA: TGTGCTAGTGGTTTGACCACGGGCCTAATATCCTACGAGCAGTACTTC. Combining the CDR3 with reference TRBV12-5 and TRBJ2-7 gives the whole variable domain DARVTQTPRHKVTEMGQEVTMRCQPILGHNTVFWYRQTMMQGLELLAYFRNRAPLDDSGMPKDRFSAEMPDATLATLKIQPSEPRDSAVYFCASGLTTGLISYEQYFGPGTRLTVT.

This clonotype was found a few times. CDR3 DNA: TGCAGCGTCGCAATAGCGGGGCCACAAGAGACCCAGTACTTC. Translated: CSVAIAGPQETQYF. The chain couples TRBV29-1 to TRBJ2-5; 8 bases align to TRBD2. The CDR3 extends over 14 amino acids. J lost 2 bases, V lost 6 bases, and 8 bases had no gene match. The germline CDR1 and CDR2 sequences are SQVTM and ANQGSEA.

By sample fraction, this clonotype is medium-sized. The V gene is TRBV29-1, the J gene TRBJ2-1, with a tentative D call TRBD2 (5 bases). CDR1 is SQVTM, CDR2 ANQGSEA, per germline. Trimming removed 3 bases from V and 6 bases from J, with 12 bases in between. The CDR3 has 13 residues. The CDR3 sequence: CSVEGLAGNEQFF. Here the CDR3 DNA reads TGCAGCGTTGAGGGTCTAGCAGGCAATGAGCAGTTCTTC.

The V gene is TRBV9, the J gene TRBJ1-2; D is unclear. This CDR3 spans 15 amino acids. From germline, CDR1 is SGDLS and CDR2 YYNGEE. The V end lost 1 base, the J end lost 5 bases, and 15 bases lay between the germline ends. CDR3 sequence reads: CASSVRDISSYGYTF. The CDR3 DNA is TGTGCCAGCAGCGTACGTGACATAAGTTCGTATGGCTACACCTTC.

The chain is built from TRBV9 and TRBJ2-1; 10 bases are shared with TRBD2. The trim removed 4 bases at V and 0 bases at J, leaving 7 bases unmatched. The V gene's germline CDR1 is SGDLS and CDR2 YYNGEE. This CDR3 is 17 amino acids long. This CDR3 reads CASSTRAGGSSYNEQFF. CDR3 DNA sequence: TGTGCCAGCAGCACCCGAGCGGGGGGGAGCTCCTACAATGAGCAGTTCTTC.